Below, 2 T cell receptor beta chains from the same sample are listed, as sequenced in a study of control samples from healthy donors and cancer patients. The method was immunoSEQ multiplex PCR; TCRdb's version includes in-frame clones alone and lacks a portion of them. This sample yields over 65,000 clones, of which around 94% are seen a single time; over 5% belongs to the top ten. Sequences were obtained from blood. Source of these receptors: a middle-aged woman in good health.

Worth noting for this clone: At the DNA level, this CDR3 is encoded by other sequences in the same sample as well. The genes are TRBV5-1 and TRBJ2-7; the D gene is possibly TRBD2 (5 bases). The length of the CDR3 is 14 residues. V was pared by 4 bases and J by 6 bases, with 17 bases between. The V gene's germline CDR1 is SGHRS and CDR2 YFSETQ. CDR3 amino acids: CASSTGLVSFEQYF. CDR3 DNA sequence: TGCGCCAGCAGCACGGGATTAGTCTCTTTCGAGCAGTACTTC. The complete variable domain, with remaining parts taken from reference TRBV5-1 and TRBJ2-7, reads KAGVTQTPRYLIKTRGQQVTLSCSPISGHRSVSWYQQTPGQGLQFLFEYFSETQRNKGNFPGRFSGRQFSNSRSEMNVSTLELGDSALYLCASSTGLVSFEQYFGPGTRLTVT.

The rearrangement uses TRBV2 and TRBJ1-6; the match to TRBD1 covers 7 bases. The CDR3 is 16 amino acids. J was trimmed by 2 bases and V by 6 bases; bases with no gene match: 7. Germline V CDR1 and CDR2: SNHLY, FYNNEI. CDR3 nucleotides: TGTGCCAGCAGATACGACAGGGTGCCCTATAATTCACCCCTCCACTTT. This translates into CASRYDRVPYNSPLHF.